The entry that follows covers one T cell receptor beta chain sequence. This study enrolled people aged 18 to 89 from around 26 US geographic areas. Measured with immunoSEQ multiplex PCR; TCRdb has only the in-frame clones, and not every one. Here the sample spans about 270,000 clones, 75% to 90% being singletons. This sample is drawn from a study of blood T cell repertoires in COVID-19. The wider study: COVID-19 samples from acute and convalescent phases originated in the United States, Italy and Spain.

The CDR3 is 17 residues long. CDR1 is MNHEY, CDR2 SMNVEV, per germline (reference sequence). J was trimmed by 3 bases and V by 4 bases; bases with no gene match: 7. The sequenced sample consisted of PBMCs or T cells enriched from blood (not recorded which). The J gene is TRBJ2-7, the V gene TRBV27, with TRBD2 matching over 15 bases. This clonotype was sampled from a woman between 18 and 29 years old who had recovered from COVID-19. In nucleotides, the CDR3 is TGTGCCAGCAGTTCCGGACTAGCGGGGGGGCGTGACTACGAGCAGTACTTC. Amino acid sequence: CASSSGLAGGRDYEQYF.